This T cell receptor (beta chain) was found in a study of response to subunit inactivated influenza vaccine. This clonotype has more than one count but fewer than ten. Its cognate antigen is unknown. Germline values: CDR1 SEHNR, CDR2 FQNEAQ (reference sequence). Trimming cost V 7 bases and J 5 bases, with 17 bases left between them. The CDR3 runs to 15 residues. Points from the study as a whole: Seasonal influenza vaccination, on each occasion, was suggested by the authors to recruit few new T cells.

TCRdb re-called the RT-PCR reads with MiXCR, one entry per CDR3 protein. The sample has hundreds of thousands of distinct CDR3 sequences; around 14% are singletons. The gene calls are TRBV7-9 and TRBJ1-4, with TRBD1 as a possible D gene (6 bases). The sequence was obtained from a man over 45 who received an inactivated influenza vaccine. Sequences were derived from PBMCs from blood, sampled around 15 days before vaccination. This CDR3 is CASTQRQGRNEKLFF. CDR3 sequence (DNA): TGTGCCAGCACCCAGCGGCAGGGGCGAAATGAAAAACTGTTTTTT.